Listed here is a single TCR beta chain. Its antigen is not known. This PCR relied on a set of 60 Vbeta primers and 13 Jbeta primers. Measured with immunoSEQ multiplex PCR; TCRdb has only the in-frame clones, and not every one. The profile shows 90,000 to 150,000 clones, 75% to 80% of them singletons. Germline CDR1 is MNHEY and CDR2 is SVGAGI. This CDR3 contains 14 residues. V was clipped by 5 bases and J by 7 bases; unmatched bases: 9. The sample belongs to a study of cytomegalovirus exposure and HLA in healthy donors. Study-level results: A later examination showed that TCR association rates differed by HLA locus, with DRB1 most and HLA-C fewest. Earlier analysis found most TCR beta V segments productive about 87% or about 30% of the time. Later analysis identified a missense DCLRE1C variant that was linked to TCR beta V- and J-gene trimming.

Sequences were obtained from PBMCs. The V and J genes are TRBV6-5 and TRBJ1-2, with 8 bases lining up with TRBD1. The sequence was collected from a woman between 40 and 50 years old in good health and CMV-seropositive. The CDR3 DNA is TGTGCCAGCAGTAAATTGACAGGGGTGGCTGGCTACACCTTC. It is translated as CASSKLTGVAGYTF.